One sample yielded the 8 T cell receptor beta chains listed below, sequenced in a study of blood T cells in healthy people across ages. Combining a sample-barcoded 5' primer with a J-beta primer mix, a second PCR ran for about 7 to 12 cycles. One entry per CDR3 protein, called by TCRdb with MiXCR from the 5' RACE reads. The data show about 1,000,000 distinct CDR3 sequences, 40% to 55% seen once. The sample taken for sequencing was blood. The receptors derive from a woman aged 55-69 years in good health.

This CDR3 reads CASSLVWTGDPTYNEQFF. The CDR3 region has the DNA TGTGCCAGCAGCTTAGTTTGGACAGGGGACCCCACGTACAATGAGCAGTTCTTC. This chain uses TRBV11-2 with TRBJ2-1; TRBD1 matches at 9 bases. Losses at the gene ends were 1 base for V and 4 bases for J; bases not matched to a gene: 11. The CDR3 extends over 18 amino acids. From germline, CDR1 is SGHAT and CDR2 FQNNGV.

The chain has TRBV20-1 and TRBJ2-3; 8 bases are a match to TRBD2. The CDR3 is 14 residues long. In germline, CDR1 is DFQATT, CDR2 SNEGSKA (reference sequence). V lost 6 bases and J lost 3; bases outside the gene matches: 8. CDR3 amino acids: CSADSGSGTDTQYF. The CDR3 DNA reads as TGCAGTGCCGACAGCGGGAGTGGGACAGATACGCAGTATTTT.

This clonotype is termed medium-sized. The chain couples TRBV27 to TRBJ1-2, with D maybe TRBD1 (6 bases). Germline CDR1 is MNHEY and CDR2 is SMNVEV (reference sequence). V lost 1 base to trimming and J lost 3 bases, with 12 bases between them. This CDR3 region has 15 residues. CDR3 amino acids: CASSLYAGQHYGYTF. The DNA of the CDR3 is TGTGCCAGCAGTTTATACGCGGGACAACACTATGGCTACACCTTC.

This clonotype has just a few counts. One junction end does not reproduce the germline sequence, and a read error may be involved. CDR3 sequence: CSATHLDEQYF. Written as DNA, the CDR3 is TGTAGTGCCACCCATCTAGACGAGCAGTACTTC. This chain joins TRBV20-1 and TRBJ2-7; D unresolved. Germline CDR1 reads DFQATT; CDR2 reads SNEGSKA (reference sequence). This CDR3 comprises 11 residues.

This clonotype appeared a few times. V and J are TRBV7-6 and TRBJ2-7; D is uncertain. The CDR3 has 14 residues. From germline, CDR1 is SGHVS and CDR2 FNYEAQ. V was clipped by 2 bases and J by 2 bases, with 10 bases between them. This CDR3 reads CASSLSASAYEQYF. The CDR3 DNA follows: TGTGCCAGCAGCTTAAGTGCGAGCGCCTACGAGCAGTACTTC.

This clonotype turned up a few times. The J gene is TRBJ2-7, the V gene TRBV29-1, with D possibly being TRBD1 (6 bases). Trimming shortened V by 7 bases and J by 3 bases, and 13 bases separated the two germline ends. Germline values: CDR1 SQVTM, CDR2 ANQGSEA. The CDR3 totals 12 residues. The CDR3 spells CSGLDSYYEQYF. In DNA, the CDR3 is TGCAGCGGCCTGGACAGCTACTACGAGCAGTACTTC.

CDR3 loop: CASSGDSHEQYF. In DNA form, the CDR3 reads TGTGCCAGCTCGGGGGACAGCCACGAGCAGTACTTC. V is TRBV7-2 and J is TRBJ2-7; D is perhaps TRBD1 (7 bases). CDR1 is SGHTA and CDR2 is FQGNSA in the germline V gene. The CDR3 covers 12 residues. The V end lost 8 bases, the J end lost 5 bases, and 13 bases lay between the germline ends.

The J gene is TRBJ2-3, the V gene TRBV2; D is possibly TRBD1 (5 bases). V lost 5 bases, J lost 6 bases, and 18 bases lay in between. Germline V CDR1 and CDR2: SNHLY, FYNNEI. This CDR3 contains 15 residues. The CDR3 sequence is CASSKDVAQVDTQYF. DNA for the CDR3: TGTGCCAGCAGTAAGGACGTGGCACAGGTGGATACGCAGTATTTT. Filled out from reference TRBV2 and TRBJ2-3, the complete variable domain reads EPEVTQTPSHQVTQMGQEVILRCVPISNHLYFYWYRQILGQKVEFLVSFYNNEISEKSEIFDDQFSVERPDGSNFTLKIRSTKLEDSAMYFCASSKDVAQVDTQYFGPGTRLTVL.